Each of the 9 T cell receptor beta chains below was sequenced from the same sample in a study of CD8 T cells in Susac syndrome. RNA amounts of roughly 0.45 to 1 ug underwent reverse transcription with random hexamers. TCRdb called the immunoSEQ multiplex PCR reads again in MiXCR, with one record for every CDR3 protein. Among about 160,000 distinct CDR3 sequences listed, 92% were seen once. The material sequenced was CD4+ T cells from PBMCs. These receptor sequences come from a human donor in good health.

This rearrangement joins TRBV5-1 to TRBJ1-1, with D unresolved. The germline V gene encodes CDR1 SGHRS and CDR2 YFSETQ. The CDR3 loop spans 12 amino acids. Trimming removed 0 bases at V and 6 bases at J, with 6 bases between. The CDR3 nucleotides are TGCGCCAGCAGCTTGGGAGGGCCTGAAGCTTTCTTT. Protein sequence: CASSLGGPEAFF.

V is TRBV18 and J is TRBJ2-1; tentatively, D is TRBD1 or TRBD2 (5 bases each). The germline gives CDR1 KGHSH, CDR2 LQKENI. The CDR3 is 14 amino acids. The V end lost 2 bases, the J end lost 7 bases, and 12 bases lay between the germline ends. The CDR3 DNA sequence: TGTGCCAGCTCACCAGGAGGCAGGGCGAATGAGCAGTTCTTC. Translation gives CASSPGGRANEQFF. The complete variable domain, with remaining parts taken from reference TRBV18 and TRBJ2-1, reads NAGVMQNPRHLVRRRGQEARLRCSPMKGHSHVYWYRQLPEEGLKFMVYLQKENIIDESGMPKERFSAEFPKEGPSILRIQQVVRGDSAAYFCASSPGGRANEQFFGPGTRLTVL.

This chain connects TRBV6-1 to TRBJ2-3; weak D call: TRBD1 (6 bases). The germline V and J ends were trimmed by 8 bases and 5 bases, with 11 bases remaining between them. CDR3 length: 12 residues. From germline, CDR1 is MNHNS and CDR2 SASEGT. Here the CDR3 reads CASGKGEDTQYF. The CDR3 DNA follows: TGTGCCAGCGGGAAGGGGGAAGATACGCAGTATTTT.

The J gene is TRBJ2-7, the V gene TRBV11-2; D call uncertain. Trimming removed 5 bases from V and 3 bases from J, with 8 bases in between. The CDR3 totals 12 residues. Germline V gene lookup returns CDR1 SGHAT and CDR2 FQNNGV. The CDR3 nucleotides read TGTGCCAGCAGCACCCGAGTCTACGAGCAGTACTTC. Its protein is CASSTRVYEQYF.

The rearrangement joins TRBV9 to TRBJ2-6, with 7 bases matching TRBD1. Germline CDR1 is SGDLS and CDR2 is YYNGEE. The CDR3 consists of 17 residues. V dropped 6 bases and J dropped 1; count of bases not matched to a gene: 10. This CDR3 reads CASTRQGSASGANVLTF. DNA for the CDR3: TGTGCCAGCACAAGACAGGGAAGCGCGTCTGGGGCCAACGTCCTGACTTTC.

A few counts support this clonotype. The chain links TRBV9 to TRBJ2-2; D ambiguous. Trimming took off 0 bases at V and 7 bases at J, with 19 bases between the two ends. The CDR3 is made up of 17 amino acids. Germline CDR1 and CDR2: SGDLS and YYNGEE. The CDR3, as DNA: TGTGCCAGCAGCGTAGTCCCGGGTCTGGCGTCAGGCGGGGAGCTGTTTTTT. Protein: CASSVVPGLASGGELFF.

The rearrangement links TRBV18 to TRBJ2-3; D is possibly TRBD1 or TRBD2 (5 bases each). The germline V gene encodes CDR1 KGHSH and CDR2 LQKENI. Deletions cut 0 bases from V and 3 bases from J, with 7 bases between. The CDR3 has 14 amino acids. In DNA form, the CDR3 reads TGTGCCAGCTCACCACCCGAGGGGACAGATACGCAGTATTTT. It yields the protein CASSPPEGTDTQYF. The variable domain in full, completed from reference TRBV18 and TRBJ2-3, reads NAGVMQNPRHLVRRRGQEARLRCSPMKGHSHVYWYRQLPEEGLKFMVYLQKENIIDESGMPKERFSAEFPKEGPSILRIQQVVRGDSAAYFCASSPPEGTDTQYFGPGTRLTVL.

V is TRBV18 and J is TRBJ2-5, with TRBD2 matching 7 bases. J lost 4 bases, V lost 4 bases, and 3 bases had no gene match. Per the germline V gene, CDR1 is KGHSH and CDR2 is LQKENI. CDR3 length: 13 residues. This CDR3 is CASSRGRGETQYF. CDR3 sequence (DNA): TGTGCCAGCTCACGAGGGAGGGGAGAGACCCAGTACTTC. The full variable domain, rest sourced from reference TRBV18 and TRBJ2-5, is NAGVMQNPRHLVRRRGQEARLRCSPMKGHSHVYWYRQLPEEGLKFMVYLQKENIIDESGMPKERFSAEFPKEGPSILRIQQVVRGDSAAYFCASSRGRGETQYFGPGTRLLVL.

This clonotype occurred a few times. J is TRBJ2-2 and V is TRBV29-1; D possibly uses TRBD1 or TRBD2 (7 bases each). This CDR3 has 14 amino acids. The V end lost 4 bases, the J end lost 7 bases, and 16 bases lay between the germline ends. The germline V gene has CDR1 SQVTM and CDR2 ANQGSEA. This CDR3 reads CSVGHRGGNGELFF. For the CDR3, the DNA is TGCAGCGTTGGCCACAGGGGAGGGAACGGGGAGCTGTTTTTT.